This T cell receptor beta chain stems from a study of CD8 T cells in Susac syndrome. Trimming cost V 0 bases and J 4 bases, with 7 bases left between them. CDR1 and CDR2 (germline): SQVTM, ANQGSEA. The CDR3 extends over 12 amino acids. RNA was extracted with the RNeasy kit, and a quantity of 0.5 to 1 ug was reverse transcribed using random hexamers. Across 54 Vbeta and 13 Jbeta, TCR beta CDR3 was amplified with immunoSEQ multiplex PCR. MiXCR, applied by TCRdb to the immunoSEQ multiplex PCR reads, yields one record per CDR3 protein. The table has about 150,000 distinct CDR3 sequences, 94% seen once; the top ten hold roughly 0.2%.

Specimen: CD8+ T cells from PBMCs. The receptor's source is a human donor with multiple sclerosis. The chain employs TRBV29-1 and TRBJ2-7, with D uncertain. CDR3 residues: CSVEERQYEQYF. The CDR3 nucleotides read TGCAGCGTTGAAGAAAGGCAGTACGAGCAGTACTTC.